This T cell receptor (beta chain) was found in a study of blood T cell repertoires in COVID-19 (dated by TCRdb to the early 2020s). Describing the broader study: Samples covering the acute and convalescent phases of COVID-19 were provided by collaborators in the United States, Italy and Spain. The material from the prospective study consisted of cDNA or gDNA derived from T cells, B-cell-depleted T cells, or PBMCs. Deeply sampled blood TCRbeta repertoires from subjects exposed to, actively infected with, or recovered from COVID-19 were included in the dataset. The repertoires were made available in a free public database intended to serve as a resource for research on the immune response to SARS-CoV-2. Samples came from the ongoing ImmuneRACE study (first 160 participants) plus 1,254 subjects from 6 global collaborators. Nearly every sample came with metadata listing a de-identified subject ID, COVID-19 status, age in years and sex. Where HLA class I and class II types were available, the types were taken from metadata supplied by the sample provider, not from assay-based typing.

Note on this clone: No cognate antigen has been identified for it. The input lacks base qualities; no much larger clone sits a single base away.

Another Seattle source contributed samples from volunteer blood donors who had recovered from COVID-19. Whole blood was collected in K2EDTA tubes by collaborating institutions according to the institutions' own protocols. For TCRbeta analysis, collaborators shipped samples as frozen whole blood, isolated PBMCs, or DNA extracted from either of those sample types. What the research found in general, with its limitations: The amount of clinical and demographic metadata varied by source and participant and was provided uncurated.

Taken from cysteine to phenylalanine, the CDR3 has 15 residues. Just the 45-base CDR3 DNA is kept, in frame starting at base 1. The germline V gene provides CDR1 LGHNA and CDR2 YSLEER. After removal of 4 bases from V and 6 bases from J, the junction retains 6 bases not matched to a gene. TCRbeta CDR3 regions were amplified from genomic DNA by means of the immunoSEQ Assay, a bias-controlled multiplex PCR. The authors' pipeline ran thus. Nucleated cell counts per sample were estimated from amplification of reference gene primers within the assay. Sequence reads were collapsed and filtered to measure the absolute abundance of every unique TCRbeta CDR3 rearrangement. For each sample, productive Simpson clonality was calculated by taking the square root of Simpson's diversity index across productive rearrangements. Sourced from immuneACCESS, this table was stored by TCRdb with only in-frame sequences that have V and J called. A share of the clones is absent; for the studies checked, an unresolved V gene accounts for under half, and the remainder has no known explanation. That table is the source of V, J and clone size, and D and trimming were worked out from the DNA. A total of some 160,000 clones appear in this sample, 88% of them only once. The top ten constitute 2% to 2.5% of the sample.

The chain was built from TRBV4-3 and TRBJ2-7; 13 junctional bases match TRBD2. This clonotype originated in a man aged 45-65 years who had recovered from COVID-19. The specimen was peripheral blood. Here the CDR3 is given as CASSLGLAGAGEQYF. The DNA reads as follows: TGCGCCAGCAGCCTCGGACTAGCGGGAGCGGGCGAGCAGTACTTC.